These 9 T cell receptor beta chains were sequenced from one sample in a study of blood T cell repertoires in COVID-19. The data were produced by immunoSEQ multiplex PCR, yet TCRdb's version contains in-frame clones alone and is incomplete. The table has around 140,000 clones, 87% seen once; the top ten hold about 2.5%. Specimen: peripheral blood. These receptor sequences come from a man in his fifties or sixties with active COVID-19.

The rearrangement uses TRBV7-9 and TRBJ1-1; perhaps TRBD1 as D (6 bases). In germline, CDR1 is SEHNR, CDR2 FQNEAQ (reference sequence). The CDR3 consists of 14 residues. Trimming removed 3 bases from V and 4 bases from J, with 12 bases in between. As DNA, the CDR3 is TGTGCCAGCAGCTTTATGGGGGCGGGCACTGAAGCTTTCTTT. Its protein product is CASSFMGAGTEAFF.

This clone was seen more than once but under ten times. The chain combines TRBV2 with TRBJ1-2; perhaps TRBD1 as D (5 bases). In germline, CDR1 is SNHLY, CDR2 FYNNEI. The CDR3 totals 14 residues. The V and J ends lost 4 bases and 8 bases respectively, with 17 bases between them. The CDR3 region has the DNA TGTGCCAGCAGTGTCAGGGCCGGATTGAAGGGCTACACCTTC. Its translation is CASSVRAGLKGYTF.

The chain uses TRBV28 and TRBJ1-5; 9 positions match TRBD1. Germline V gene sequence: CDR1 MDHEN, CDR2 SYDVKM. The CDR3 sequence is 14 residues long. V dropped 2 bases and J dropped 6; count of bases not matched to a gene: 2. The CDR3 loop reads CASSLGDRVQPQHF. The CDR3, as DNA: TGTGCCAGCAGTTTAGGGGACAGGGTTCAGCCCCAGCATTTT.

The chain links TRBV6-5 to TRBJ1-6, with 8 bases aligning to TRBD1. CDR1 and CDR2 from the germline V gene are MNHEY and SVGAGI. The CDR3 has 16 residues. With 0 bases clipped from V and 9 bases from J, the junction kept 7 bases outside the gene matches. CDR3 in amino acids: CASSYSSYQGASPLHF. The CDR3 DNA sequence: TGTGCCAGCAGTTACTCGTCATACCAGGGGGCTTCACCCCTCCACTTT.

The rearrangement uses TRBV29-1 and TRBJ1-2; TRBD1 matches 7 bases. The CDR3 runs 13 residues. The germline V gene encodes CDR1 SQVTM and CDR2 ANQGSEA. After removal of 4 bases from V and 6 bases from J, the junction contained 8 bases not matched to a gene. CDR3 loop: CSVVGGTGDGYTF. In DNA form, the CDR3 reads TGCAGCGTTGTGGGGGGAACAGGGGATGGCTACACCTTC.

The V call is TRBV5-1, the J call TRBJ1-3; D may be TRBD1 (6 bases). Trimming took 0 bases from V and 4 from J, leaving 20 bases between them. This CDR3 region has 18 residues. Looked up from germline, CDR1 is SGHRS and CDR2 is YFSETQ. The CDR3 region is CASSLGGGTRGHGNTIYF. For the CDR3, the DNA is TGCGCCAGCAGCTTGGGAGGTGGGACCAGGGGTCACGGAAACACCATATATTTT.

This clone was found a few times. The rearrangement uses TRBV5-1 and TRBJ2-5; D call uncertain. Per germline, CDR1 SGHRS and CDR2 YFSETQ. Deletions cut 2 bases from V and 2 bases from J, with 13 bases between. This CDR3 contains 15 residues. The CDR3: CASSLGESVQETQYF. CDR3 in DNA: TGCGCCAGCAGCTTAGGAGAGTCAGTGCAAGAGACCCAGTACTTC.

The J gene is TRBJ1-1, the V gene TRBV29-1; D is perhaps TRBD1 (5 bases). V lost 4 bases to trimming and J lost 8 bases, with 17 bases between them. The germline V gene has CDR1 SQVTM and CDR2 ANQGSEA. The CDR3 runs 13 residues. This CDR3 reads CSVAGRAGPEAFF. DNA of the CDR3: TGCAGCGTTGCAGGGCGGGCGGGGCCCGAAGCTTTCTTT.

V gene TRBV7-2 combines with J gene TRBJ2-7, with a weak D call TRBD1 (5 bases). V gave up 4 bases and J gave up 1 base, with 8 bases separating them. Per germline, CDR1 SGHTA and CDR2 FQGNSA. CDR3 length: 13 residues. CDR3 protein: CASSSRQSYEQYF. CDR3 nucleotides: TGTGCCAGCAGCTCGCGACAGTCCTACGAGCAGTACTTC.